Below, 18 T cell receptor beta chains from the same sample are listed, as sequenced in a study of blood T cell repertoires in COVID-19. The repertoire was sequenced with immunoSEQ multiplex PCR; TCRdb's copy has only in-frame clones and lacks some. The sample holds tens of thousands of clones, approximately 86% seen once. The sample taken for sequencing was peripheral blood. These receptors originate from a man between 65 and 85 years old with acute or convalescent COVID-19.

The chain recombines TRBV12-3 or TRBV12-4 with TRBJ2-2; D gene uncertain. The CDR3 contains 13 residues. Trimming removed 5 bases from V and 4 bases from J, with 8 bases in between. CDR3 amino acids: CASSPQSTGELFF. CDR3 nucleotide sequence: TGTGCCAGCAGTCCACAGAGCACCGGGGAGCTGTTTTTT.

The chain joins TRBV5-6 to TRBJ2-7, with TRBD2 matching over 12 bases. This CDR3 has 14 amino acids. Germline values: CDR1 SGHDT, CDR2 YYEEEE. After removal of 5 bases from V and 9 bases from J, the junction contained 9 bases not matched to a gene. CDR3 protein: CASSSGLAGLGQYF. CDR3 sequence (DNA): TGTGCCAGCAGTTCTGGACTAGCGGGATTGGGGCAGTACTTC. The entire variable domain, with the rest obtained from reference TRBV5-6 and TRBJ2-7, is as follows: DAGVTQSPTHLIKTRGQQVTLRCSPKSGHDTVSWYQQALGQGPQFIFQYYEEEERQRGNFPDRFSGHQFPNYSSELNVNALLLGDSALYLCASSSGLAGLGQYFGPGTRLTVT.

This chain joins TRBV5-1 and TRBJ2-5; the D gene is possibly TRBD1 (6 bases). The CDR3 consists of 14 residues. The germline V and J ends were trimmed by 0 bases and 4 bases, with 10 bases remaining between them. Germline-derived CDR1 and CDR2 are SGHRS and YFSETQ. The CDR3 nucleotides are TGCGCCAGCAGCTTGGAACAGGGTGGAGAGACCCAGTACTTC. Amino acids: CASSLEQGGETQYF.

The chain links TRBV5-1 to TRBJ2-3, with 9 bases identical to TRBD1. Germline V gene data show CDR1 as SGHRS and CDR2 as YFSETQ. The J segment lost 0 bases and the V segment lost 0 bases, leaving 11 bases of the junction unmatched. This CDR3 is 19 amino acids long. The CDR3 bases are TGCGCCAGCAGCTTGGTCACTGGACAGGGGCCCCTTAGCACAGATACGCAGTATTTT. Its protein is CASSLVTGQGPLSTDTQYF.

The rearrangement links TRBV23-1 to TRBJ1-1; 9 positions agree with TRBD1. TRBV23-1 is an ORF; its function is uncertain. The CDR3 is made up of 20 amino acids. The V segment lost 2 bases and the J segment 7 bases; nucleotides outside the gene matches: 23. The chain's CDR3 is CASSQPGPPGQGRPALEAFF. The DNA of the CDR3 is TGCGCCAGCAGTCAACCTGGGCCACCGGGACAGGGACGACCGGCCCTTGAAGCTTTCTTT.

A few counts support this clone. The chain employs TRBV6-5 and TRBJ2-3; D may be TRBD1 (6 bases). V was shortened by 6 bases and J by 6 bases, with 13 bases between the two germline ends. Germline assignment: CDR1 MNHEY and CDR2 SVGAGI. The CDR3 totals 13 residues. The CDR3 DNA follows: TGTGCCAGCAGCCCCTATGGACAGGATACGCAGTATTTT. Translation gives CASSPYGQDTQYF.

The CDR3 region has the DNA TGTGCCAGCAGGTTGACAGGGGGCCCCTACGAGCAGTACTTC. Translated: CASRLTGGPYEQYF. This chain links TRBV6-5 with TRBJ2-7; 10 bases match TRBD1. Germline loops: CDR1 MNHEY, CDR2 SVGAGI. CDR3 length: 14 residues. The ends lost 6 bases at V and 2 bases at J; junction bases unmatched: 4.

The chain has TRBV2 and TRBJ1-4; D call uncertain. Per the germline V gene, CDR1 is SNHLY and CDR2 is FYNNEI. The CDR3 sequence is 16 residues long. Trimming shortened V by 2 bases and J by 6 bases, and 16 bases separated the two germline ends. CDR3 amino acids: CASSEWFAAGYEKLFF. For the CDR3, the DNA is TGTGCCAGCAGTGAATGGTTTGCTGCGGGGTATGAAAAACTGTTTTTT.

The J gene is TRBJ2-1, the V gene TRBV2; a possible D gene is TRBD2 (7 bases). V gave up 6 bases and J gave up 3 bases, with 21 bases separating them. CDR1 SNHLY and CDR2 FYNNEI come from the germline V gene. There are 17 residues in the CDR3. In DNA, the CDR3 is TGTGCCAGCAGGGTGCTCCTGGGGGGGGGCTACTACAATGAGCAGTTCTTC. As protein: CASRVLLGGGYYNEQFF.

The chain employs TRBV7-9 and TRBJ1-2, with a possible D match to TRBD1 (6 bases). CDR1 SEHNR and CDR2 FQNEAQ come from the germline V gene (reference sequence). CDR3 length: 13 amino acids. The V end lost 2 bases, the J end lost 4 bases, and 8 bases lay between the germline ends. The CDR3 bases are TGTGCCAGCAGCTTAACAGGGATCTATGGCTACACCTTC. This gives the protein CASSLTGIYGYTF.

This chain uses TRBV19 with TRBJ2-5; D not resolved. This CDR3 contains 13 residues. The germline V gene encodes CDR1 LNHDA and CDR2 SQIVND (reference sequence). Trimming cost V 7 bases and J 4 bases, with 13 bases left between them. CDR3: CASIGAQAETQYF. DNA of the CDR3: TGTGCCAGTATAGGTGCCCAGGCAGAGACCCAGTACTTC.

This clone was counted between two and nine times. The rearrangement joins TRBV18 to TRBJ1-2; a weak D match, TRBD1 (6 bases). The V and J ends lost 5 bases and 7 bases respectively, with 14 bases between them. Germline V gives CDR1 KGHSH, CDR2 LQKENI. The CDR3 is 13 amino acids. The DNA of the CDR3 is TGTGCCAGCTCAGGGGGCGCGAGTCTTGGCTACACCTTC. It is translated as CASSGGASLGYTF.

The chain employs TRBV9 and TRBJ2-1; TRBD2 might be the D (5 bases). Germline-derived CDR1 and CDR2 are SGDLS and YYNGEE. Trimming removed 0 bases from V and 8 bases from J, with 15 bases in between. The CDR3 contains 15 residues. CDR3 in DNA: TGTGCCAGCAGCGTAGCTACTAGTTCTGGGGATGAGCAGTTCTTC. Its protein is CASSVATSSGDEQFF.

The chain employs TRBV25-1 and TRBJ1-1, with D perhaps matching TRBD1 (6 bases). The CDR3 has 17 residues. Trimming took off 2 bases at V and 1 base at J, with 17 bases between the two ends. The germline CDR1 and CDR2 sequences are MGHDK and SYGVNS. The CDR3 DNA reads TGTGCCAGCAGTGAAGGGGGCCCCTGGGCTGGGAACACTGAAGCTTTCTTT. As protein: CASSEGGPWAGNTEAFF.

This chain links TRBV19 with TRBJ1-5; the D is unclear. The germline gives CDR1 LNHDA, CDR2 SQIVND (reference sequence). The CDR3 has 13 amino acids. Trimming pared 7 bases from V and 3 bases from J, leaving 10 bases between. The CDR3 sequence is CASTLGPNQPQHF. The CDR3 DNA is TGTGCCAGTACCCTCGGTCCCAATCAGCCCCAGCATTTT.

The chain is built from TRBV12-3 or TRBV12-4 and TRBJ1-1, with 8 bases identical to TRBD1. The junction had 3 bases not matched to a gene; V was cut back by 8 bases and J by 1 base. CDR3 size: 13 residues. CDR3 sequence: CASGGQANTEAFF. The CDR3 DNA is TGTGCCAGCGGGGGACAGGCGAACACTGAAGCTTTCTTT.

This clone appeared a single time. This chain joins TRBV5-4 and TRBJ2-5, with TRBD1 identical over 12 bases. The V gene end was trimmed by 6 bases and the J gene end by 1 base; junction bases not matched to a gene: 7. Germline V gene data show CDR1 as SGHNT and CDR2 as YYREEE (reference sequence). The CDR3 has 16 amino acids. DNA for the CDR3: TGTGCCAGCACCACCGGGACAGGGGGCGGCCAAGAGACCCAGTACTTC. It is translated as CASTTGTGGGQETQYF.

This chain joins TRBV5-1 and TRBJ1-2, with TRBD1 identical over 9 bases. Germline trimming cut 4 bases from V and 8 bases from J; bases unmatched to any gene: 6. CDR3 length equals 13 residues. Germline assignment: CDR1 SGHRS and CDR2 YFSETQ. CDR3 sequence (DNA): TGCGCCAGCAGCCCAGACAGGGGGGAGGGCTACACCTTC. Amino acid sequence: CASSPDRGEGYTF.